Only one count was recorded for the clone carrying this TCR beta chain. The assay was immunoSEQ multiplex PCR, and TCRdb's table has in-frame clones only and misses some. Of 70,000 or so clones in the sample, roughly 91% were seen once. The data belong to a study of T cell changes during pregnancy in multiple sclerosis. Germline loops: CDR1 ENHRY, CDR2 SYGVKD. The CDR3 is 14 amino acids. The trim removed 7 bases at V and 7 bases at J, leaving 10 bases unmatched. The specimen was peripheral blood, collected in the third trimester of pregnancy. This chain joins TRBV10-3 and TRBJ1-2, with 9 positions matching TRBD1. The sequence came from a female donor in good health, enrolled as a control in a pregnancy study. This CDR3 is CAITRTGDGGGYTF. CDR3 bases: TGTGCCATCACCAGGACAGGGGACGGTGGTGGCTACACCTTC.